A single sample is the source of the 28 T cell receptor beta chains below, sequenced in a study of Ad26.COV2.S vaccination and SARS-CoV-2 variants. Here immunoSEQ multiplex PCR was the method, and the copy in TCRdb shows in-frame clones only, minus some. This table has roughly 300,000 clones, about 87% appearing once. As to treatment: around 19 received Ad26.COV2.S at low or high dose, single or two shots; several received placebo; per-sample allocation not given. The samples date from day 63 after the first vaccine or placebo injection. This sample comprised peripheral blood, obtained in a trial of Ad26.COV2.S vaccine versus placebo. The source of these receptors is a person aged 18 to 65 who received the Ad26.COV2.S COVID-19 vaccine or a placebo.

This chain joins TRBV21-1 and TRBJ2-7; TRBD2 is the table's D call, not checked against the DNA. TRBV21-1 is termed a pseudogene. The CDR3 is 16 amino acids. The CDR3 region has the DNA TGTGCCAGCCGGGGGGCGGGGCACCTAAGCTCCTACGAGCAGTACTTC. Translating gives CASRGAGHLSSYEQYF.

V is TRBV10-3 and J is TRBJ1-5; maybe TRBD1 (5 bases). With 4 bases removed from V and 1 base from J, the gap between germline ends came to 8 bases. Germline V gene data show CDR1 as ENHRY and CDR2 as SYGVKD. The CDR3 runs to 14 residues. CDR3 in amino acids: CAISATVSNQPQHF. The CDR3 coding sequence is TGTGCCATCAGTGCGACAGTAAGCAATCAGCCCCAGCATTTT.

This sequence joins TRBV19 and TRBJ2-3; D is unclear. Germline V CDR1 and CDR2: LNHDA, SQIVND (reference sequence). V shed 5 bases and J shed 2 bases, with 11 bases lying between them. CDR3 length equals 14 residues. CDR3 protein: CASSPIRSTDTQYF. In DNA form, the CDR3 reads TGTGCCAGTAGTCCTATTAGATCCACAGATACGCAGTATTTT.

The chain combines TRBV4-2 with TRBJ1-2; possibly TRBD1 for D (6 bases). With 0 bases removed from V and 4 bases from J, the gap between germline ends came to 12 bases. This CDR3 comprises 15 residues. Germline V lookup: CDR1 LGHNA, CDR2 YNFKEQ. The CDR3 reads CASSQDSQGIYGYTF. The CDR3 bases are TGTGCCAGCAGCCAAGATAGTCAGGGGATCTATGGCTACACCTTC.

In nucleotides, the CDR3 is TGTGCCAGTAGTATTCGGGTCCCGATTTTGGGTGAGCAGTTCTTC. Translation: CASSIRVPILGEQFF. The chain carries TRBV19 and TRBJ2-1; the D is unclear. The ends were cut back, 3 bases at V and 9 bases at J, with 18 bases in the middle. The V gene's germline CDR1 is LNHDA and CDR2 SQIVND (reference sequence). This CDR3 is 15 amino acids long.

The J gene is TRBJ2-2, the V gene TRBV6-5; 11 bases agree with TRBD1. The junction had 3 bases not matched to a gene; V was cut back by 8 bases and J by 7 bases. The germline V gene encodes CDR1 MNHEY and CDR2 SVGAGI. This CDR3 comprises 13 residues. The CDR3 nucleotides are TGTGCCAGCGGACAGGGGGCCATCGGGGAGCTGTTTTTT. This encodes CASGQGAIGELFF.

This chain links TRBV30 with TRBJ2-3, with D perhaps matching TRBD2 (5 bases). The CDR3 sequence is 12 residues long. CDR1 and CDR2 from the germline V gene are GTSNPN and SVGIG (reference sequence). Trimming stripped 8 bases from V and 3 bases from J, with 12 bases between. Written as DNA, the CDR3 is TGTGCCCGGGGTTTTCAAACAGATACGCAGTATTTT. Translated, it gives CARGFQTDTQYF. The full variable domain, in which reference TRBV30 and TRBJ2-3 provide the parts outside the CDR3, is SQTIHQWPATLVQPVGSPLSLECTVEGTSNPNLYWYRQAAGRGLQLLFYSVGIGQISSEVPQNLSASRPQDRQFILSSKKLLLSDSGFYLCARGFQTDTQYFGPGTRLTVL.

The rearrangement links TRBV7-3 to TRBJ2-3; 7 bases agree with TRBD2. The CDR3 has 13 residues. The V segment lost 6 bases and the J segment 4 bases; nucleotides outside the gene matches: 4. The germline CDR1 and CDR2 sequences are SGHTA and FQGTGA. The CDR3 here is CASSPGRSDTQYF. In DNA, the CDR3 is TGTGCCAGCAGTCCCGGGAGGTCAGATACGCAGTATTTT.

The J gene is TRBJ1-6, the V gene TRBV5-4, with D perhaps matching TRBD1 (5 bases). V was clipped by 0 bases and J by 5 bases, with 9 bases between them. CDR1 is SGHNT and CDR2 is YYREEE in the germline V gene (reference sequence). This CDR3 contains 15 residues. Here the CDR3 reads CASSLGGVHNSPLHF. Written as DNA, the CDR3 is TGTGCCAGCAGCTTGGGGGGCGTACATAATTCACCCCTCCACTTT.

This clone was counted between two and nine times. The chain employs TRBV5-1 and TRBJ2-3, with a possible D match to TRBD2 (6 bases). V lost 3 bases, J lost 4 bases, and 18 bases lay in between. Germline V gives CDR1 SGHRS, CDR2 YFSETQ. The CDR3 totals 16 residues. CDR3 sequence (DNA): TGCGCCAGCAGCTCGGCCCGCACCTGGGGGGCAGATACGCAGTATTTT. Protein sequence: CASSSARTWGADTQYF.

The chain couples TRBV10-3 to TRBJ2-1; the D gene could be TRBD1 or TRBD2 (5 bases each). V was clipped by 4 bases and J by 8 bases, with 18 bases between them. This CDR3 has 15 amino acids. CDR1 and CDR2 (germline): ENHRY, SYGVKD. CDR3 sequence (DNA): TGTGCCATCAGTGCCCCCGGGACCCGACTCGATGAGCAGTTCTTC. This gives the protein CAISAPGTRLDEQFF.

CDR3 nucleotides: TGTGCCAGTAGTCCGAGCGGCGGGGTGGATGAGCAGTTCTTC. It codes for CASSPSGGVDEQFF. The rearrangement links TRBV19 to TRBJ2-1, with TRBD2 as a possible D gene (6 bases). The CDR3 covers 14 residues. Per germline, CDR1 LNHDA and CDR2 SQIVND (reference sequence). The V end was cut by 5 bases, the J end by 8 bases, with 16 bases between.

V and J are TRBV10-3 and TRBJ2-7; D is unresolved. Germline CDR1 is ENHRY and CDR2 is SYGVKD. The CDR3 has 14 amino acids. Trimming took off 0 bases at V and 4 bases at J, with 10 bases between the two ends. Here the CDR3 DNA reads TGTGCCATCAGTGAGTCCGGGCCCCAATACGAGCAGTACTTC. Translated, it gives CAISESGPQYEQYF.

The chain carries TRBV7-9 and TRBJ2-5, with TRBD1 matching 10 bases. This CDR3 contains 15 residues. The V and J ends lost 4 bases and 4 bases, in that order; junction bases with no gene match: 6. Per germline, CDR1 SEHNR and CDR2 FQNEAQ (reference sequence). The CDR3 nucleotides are TGTGCCAGCAGCTCGGGACAGGGGAATTTAGAGACCCAGTACTTC. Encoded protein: CASSSGQGNLETQYF. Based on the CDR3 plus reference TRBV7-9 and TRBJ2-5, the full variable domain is DTGVSQNPRHKITKRGQNVTFRCDPISEHNRLYWYRQTLGQGPEFLTYFQNEAQLEKSRLLSDRFSAERPKGSFSTLEIQRTEQGDSAMYLCASSSGQGNLETQYFGPGTRLLVL.

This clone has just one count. CDR3 sequence: CASRERDWGYYGYTF. Written as DNA, the CDR3 is TGTGCCAGCAGGGAGCGGGACTGGGGGTACTATGGCTACACCTTC. The rearrangement links TRBV6-5 to TRBJ1-2; possible D gene TRBD1, 5 bases. V was shortened by 6 bases and J by 3 bases, with 17 bases between the two germline ends. The CDR3 extends over 15 amino acids. CDR1 MNHEY and CDR2 SVGAGI come from the germline V gene.

The CDR3 sequence is CASSDYRAEQYF. In DNA, the CDR3 is TGTGCCAGCAGCGACTACAGGGCCGAGCAGTACTTC. The V gene is TRBV7-9, the J gene TRBJ2-7; D might be TRBD1 (6 bases). The V and J ends lost 5 bases and 6 bases respectively, with 11 bases between them. Germline V gene lookup returns CDR1 SEHNR and CDR2 FQNEAQ (reference sequence). This CDR3 has 12 amino acids.

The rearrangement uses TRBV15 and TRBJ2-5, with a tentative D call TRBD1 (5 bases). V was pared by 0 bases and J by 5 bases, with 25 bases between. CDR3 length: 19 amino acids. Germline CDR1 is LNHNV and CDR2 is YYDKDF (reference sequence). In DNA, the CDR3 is TGTGCCACCAGCAGAGATCCCATCCCCGGACAATCGTATCGGGAGACCCAGTACTTC. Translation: CATSRDPIPGQSYRETQYF. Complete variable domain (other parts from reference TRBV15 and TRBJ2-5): DAMVIQNPRYQVTQFGKPVTLSCSQTLNHNVMYWYQQKSSQAPKLLFHYYDKDFNNEADTPDNFQSRRPNTSFCFLDIRSPGLGDTAMYLCATSRDPIPGQSYRETQYFGPGTRLLVL.

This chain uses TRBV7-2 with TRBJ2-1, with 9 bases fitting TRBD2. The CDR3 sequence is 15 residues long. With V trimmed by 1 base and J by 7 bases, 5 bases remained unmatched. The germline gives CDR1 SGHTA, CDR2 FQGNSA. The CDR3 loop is CASSLVAGGLNEQFF. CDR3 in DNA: TGTGCCAGCAGCTTAGTTGCGGGGGGGCTGAATGAGCAGTTCTTC.

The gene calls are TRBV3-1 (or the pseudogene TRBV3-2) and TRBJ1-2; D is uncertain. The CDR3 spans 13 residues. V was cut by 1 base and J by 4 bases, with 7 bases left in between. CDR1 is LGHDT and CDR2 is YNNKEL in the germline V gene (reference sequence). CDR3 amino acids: CASSQGIIYGYTF. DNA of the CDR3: TGTGCCAGCAGCCAAGGGATAATCTATGGCTACACCTTC.

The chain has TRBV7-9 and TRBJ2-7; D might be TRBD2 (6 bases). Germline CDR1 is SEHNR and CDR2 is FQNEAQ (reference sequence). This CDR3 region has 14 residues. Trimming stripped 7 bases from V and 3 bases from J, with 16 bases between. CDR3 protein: CASTSGLSNYEQYF. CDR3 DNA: TGTGCCAGCACCTCGGGACTGAGCAACTACGAGCAGTACTTC.

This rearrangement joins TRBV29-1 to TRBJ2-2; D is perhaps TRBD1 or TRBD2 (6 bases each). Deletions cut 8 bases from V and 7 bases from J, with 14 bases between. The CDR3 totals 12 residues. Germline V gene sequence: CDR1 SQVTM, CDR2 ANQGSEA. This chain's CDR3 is CSWRGEGGELFF. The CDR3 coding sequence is TGCAGCTGGAGGGGGGAAGGCGGGGAGCTGTTTTTT.

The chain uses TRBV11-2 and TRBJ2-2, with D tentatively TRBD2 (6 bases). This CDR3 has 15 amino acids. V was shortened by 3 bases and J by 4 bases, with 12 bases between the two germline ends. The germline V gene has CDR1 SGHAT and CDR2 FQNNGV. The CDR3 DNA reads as TGTGCCAGCAGCTTGCGGGGCGGTGGCACCGGGGAGCTGTTTTTT. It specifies CASSLRGGGTGELFF.

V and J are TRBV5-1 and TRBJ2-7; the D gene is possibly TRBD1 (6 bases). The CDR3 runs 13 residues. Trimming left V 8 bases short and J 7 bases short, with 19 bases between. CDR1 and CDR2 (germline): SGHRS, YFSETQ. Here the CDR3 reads CASSDRRGEEQYF. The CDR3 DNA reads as TGCGCCAGTTCTGACAGGCGCGGTGAAGAGCAGTACTTC. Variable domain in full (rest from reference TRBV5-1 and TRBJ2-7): KAGVTQTPRYLIKTRGQQVTLSCSPISGHRSVSWYQQTPGQGLQFLFEYFSETQRNKGNFPGRFSGRQFSNSRSEMNVSTLELGDSALYLCASSDRRGEEQYFGPGTRLTVT.

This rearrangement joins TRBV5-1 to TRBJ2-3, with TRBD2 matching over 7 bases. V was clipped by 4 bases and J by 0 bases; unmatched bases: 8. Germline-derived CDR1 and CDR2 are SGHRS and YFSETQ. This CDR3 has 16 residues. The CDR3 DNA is TGCGCCAGCAGCCCCGAAACGGGGGGAAGCACAGATACGCAGTATTTT. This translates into CASSPETGGSTDTQYF.

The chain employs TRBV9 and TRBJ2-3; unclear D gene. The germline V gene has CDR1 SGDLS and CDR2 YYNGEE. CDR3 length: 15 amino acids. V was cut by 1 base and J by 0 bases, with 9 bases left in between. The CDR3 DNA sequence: TGTGCCAGCAGCGTAAGTGGAACTAGCACAGATACGCAGTATTTT. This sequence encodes CASSVSGTSTDTQYF.

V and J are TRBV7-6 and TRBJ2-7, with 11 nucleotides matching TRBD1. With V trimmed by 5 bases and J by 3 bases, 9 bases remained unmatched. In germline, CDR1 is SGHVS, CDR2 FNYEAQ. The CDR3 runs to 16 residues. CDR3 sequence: CASSIGTGGGNYEQYF. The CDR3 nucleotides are TGTGCCAGCAGCATCGGGACAGGGGGAGGAAACTACGAGCAGTACTTC.

CDR3 DNA sequence: TGTGCCAGCAGCCGCCAGGGAGGGATCAATCAGCCCCAGCATTTT. This gives the protein CASSRQGGINQPQHF. The V call is TRBV27, the J call TRBJ1-5; D is perhaps TRBD1 (5 bases). The length of the CDR3 is 15 residues. V was clipped by 6 bases and J by 3 bases, with 15 bases between them. The germline V gene encodes CDR1 MNHEY and CDR2 SMNVEV (reference sequence).

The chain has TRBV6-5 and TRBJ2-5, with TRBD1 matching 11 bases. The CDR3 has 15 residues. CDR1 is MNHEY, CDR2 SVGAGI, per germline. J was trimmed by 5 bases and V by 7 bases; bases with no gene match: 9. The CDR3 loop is CASTLPRDRGETQYF. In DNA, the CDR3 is TGTGCCAGCACCCTACCGAGGGACAGGGGGGAGACCCAGTACTTC.